This T cell receptor (beta chain) was sequenced during a study of cytomegalovirus exposure and HLA in healthy donors. General study findings and limits: In an earlier analysis, productive rearrangement rates for most beta V segments clustered near 87% or 30%.

Looked up from germline, CDR1 is LNHDA and CDR2 is SQIVND (reference sequence). The CDR3 sequence is 13 residues long. Trimming shortened V by 6 bases and J by 0 bases, and 8 bases separated the two germline ends. Of note for this clone: Its antigen is not identified.

Vbeta (60) and Jbeta (13) primers were used in the PCR. Here immunoSEQ multiplex PCR was the method, and the copy in TCRdb shows in-frame clones only, minus some. The sample includes under 110,000 clones, roughly three quarters of them seen just once. The gene calls are TRBV19 and TRBJ1-1; D remains unclear. The material sequenced was PBMCs. The TCR was taken from a man aged 35-49 years in good health and CMV-seronegative. The CDR3 is CASSSLMNTEAFF. CDR3 DNA: TGTGCCAGTAGCTCGTTAATGAACACTGAAGCTTTCTTT.